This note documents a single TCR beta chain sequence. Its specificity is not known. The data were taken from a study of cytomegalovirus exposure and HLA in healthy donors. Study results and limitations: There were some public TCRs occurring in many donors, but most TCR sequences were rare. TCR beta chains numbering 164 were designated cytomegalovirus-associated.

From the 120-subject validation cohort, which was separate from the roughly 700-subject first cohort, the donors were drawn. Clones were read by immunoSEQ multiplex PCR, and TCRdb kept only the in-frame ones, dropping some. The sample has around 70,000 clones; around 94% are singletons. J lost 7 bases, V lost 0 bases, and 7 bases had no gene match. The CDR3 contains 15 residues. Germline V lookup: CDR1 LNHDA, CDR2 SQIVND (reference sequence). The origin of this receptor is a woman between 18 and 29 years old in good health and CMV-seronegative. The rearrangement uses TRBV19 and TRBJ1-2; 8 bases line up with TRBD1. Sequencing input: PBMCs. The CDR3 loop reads CASSIDRDRRSGYTF. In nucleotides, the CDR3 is TGTGCCAGTAGTATAGACCGGGACAGGAGAAGTGGCTACACCTTC.